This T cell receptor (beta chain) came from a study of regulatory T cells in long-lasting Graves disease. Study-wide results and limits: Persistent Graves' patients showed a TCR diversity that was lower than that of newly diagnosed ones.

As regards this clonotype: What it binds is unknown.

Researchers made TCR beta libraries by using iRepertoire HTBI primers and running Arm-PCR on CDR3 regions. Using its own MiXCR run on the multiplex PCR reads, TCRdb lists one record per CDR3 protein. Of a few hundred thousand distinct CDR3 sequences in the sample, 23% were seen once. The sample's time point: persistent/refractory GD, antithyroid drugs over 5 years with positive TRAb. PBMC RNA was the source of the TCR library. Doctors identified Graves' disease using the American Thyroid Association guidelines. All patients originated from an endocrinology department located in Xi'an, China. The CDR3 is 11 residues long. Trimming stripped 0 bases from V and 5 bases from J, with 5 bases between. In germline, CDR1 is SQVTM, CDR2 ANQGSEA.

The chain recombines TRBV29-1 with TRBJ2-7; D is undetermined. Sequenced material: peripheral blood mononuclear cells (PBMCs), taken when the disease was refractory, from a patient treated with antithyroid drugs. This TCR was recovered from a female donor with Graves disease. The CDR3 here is CSVEDRDEQYF. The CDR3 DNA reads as TGCAGCGTTGAAGACAGAGACGAGCAGTACTTC.